This T cell receptor beta chain was identified during a study of blood T cell repertoires in COVID-19. Recovery meant two consecutive negative NP/OP PCR tests, professional clearance, or resolved symptoms. Germline V gene sequence: CDR1 MNHEY, CDR2 SMNVEV (reference sequence). The germline V and J ends were trimmed by 0 bases and 6 bases, with 6 bases remaining between them. This CDR3 spans 13 amino acids. How the authors handled the data: Reference gene primers were amplified, and this amplification served to estimate nucleated cell counts. Sequenced by immunoSEQ multiplex PCR; TCRdb stores in-frame clones only, minus some. That table gives V, J and clone size, and the DNA gave D and trimming. The table has under 250,000 clones, nearly 90% seen once; the top ten hold 10% to 14%.

J is TRBJ1-5 and V is TRBV27, with D hard to call. The source is a young man who had recovered from COVID-19. Sequencing used PBMCs or T cells enriched from blood (not recorded which). The CDR3 spells CASSLSFLQPQHF. The CDR3 DNA sequence: TGTGCCAGCAGTTTATCGTTTCTTCAGCCCCAGCATTTT.